This entry describes one T cell receptor beta chain. Its specificity is unknown. Built from TCR beta cDNA, the libraries had unique molecular identifiers in them. Input amounts of 1 to 10 million T cells were used. These gave some 500,000 cDNA molecules, so each molecule approximated one T cell. TCRdb used MiXCR to reprocess the PCR reads, holding one entry per CDR3 protein. The data hold hundreds of thousands of distinct CDR3 sequences, with around 60% observed a single time. This sample stems from a study of post-analysis software for immune sequencing data. Broader study findings: Multiple sclerosis patients showed significantly lower normalized Chao1 diversity than controls did.

The TCR was taken from a girl aged 2-10 years with multiple sclerosis. Sequences were obtained from blood.

CDR3 nucleotide sequence: TGTGCCAGCTCACCACGGCACGCTAGCAATCAGCCCCAGCATTTT. It specifies CASSPRHASNQPQHF. The genes are TRBV18 and TRBJ1-5; D unresolved. CDR3 length: 15 amino acids. Germline V gives CDR1 KGHSH, CDR2 LQKENI. Trimming shortened V by 1 base and J by 0 bases, and 7 bases separated the two germline ends. Combining the CDR3 with reference TRBV18 and TRBJ1-5 gives the whole variable domain NAGVMQNPRHLVRRRGQEARLRCSPMKGHSHVYWYRQLPEEGLKFMVYLQKENIIDESGMPKERFSAEFPKEGPSILRIQQVVRGDSAAYFCASSPRHASNQPQHFGDGTRLSIL.